These 17 T cell receptor beta chains were all obtained from the same sample, sequenced in a study of T cell responses to AZD1222 COVID-19 vaccine. The protocol was immunoSEQ multiplex PCR, while the TCRdb copy is restricted to in-frame clones and leaves out a portion. This sample yields just under 150,000 clones, of which approximately 89% are seen a single time; roughly 1.8% belongs to the top ten. The sequencing here drew on peripheral blood, taken 28 days after the second AZD1222 dose. All receptors come from an adult who received the AZD1222 COVID-19 vaccine.

This clone was counted a few times. The V gene is TRBV11-2, the J gene TRBJ2-7; 9 nucleotides align to TRBD2. The length of the CDR3 is 15 residues. V shed 0 bases, J shed 4 bases, and the junction held 4 bases outside the gene matches. In germline, CDR1 is SGHAT, CDR2 FQNNGV. The CDR3 region has the DNA TGTGCCAGCAGCTTAGATAGCGGGGGCTTTTACGAGCAGTACTTC. Amino acid sequence: CASSLDSGGFYEQYF.

This chain joins TRBV21-1 and TRBJ2-7; the table's D call, TRBD1, was not checked against the DNA. TRBV21-1 is listed as a pseudogene. This CDR3 has 15 amino acids. The CDR3 region is CASSTGQFLTYEQYF. CDR3 nucleotide sequence: TGTGCCAGCAGCACCGGACAGTTCCTAACCTACGAGCAGTACTTC.

The chain links TRBV19 to TRBJ1-2, with D possibly matching TRBD1 (5 bases). Trimming pared 3 bases from V and 8 bases from J, leaving 16 bases between. Germline V gene sequence: CDR1 LNHDA, CDR2 SQIVND (reference sequence). CDR3 length: 14 amino acids. CDR3 nucleotides: TGTGCCAGTAGTATTTCGGGGGTCTCAGGAGGCTACACCTTC. This codes for CASSISGVSGGYTF.

The rearrangement joins TRBV18 to TRBJ1-2; no definite D call. This CDR3 has 14 residues. Germline assignment: CDR1 KGHSH and CDR2 LQKENI. Trimming removed 1 base at V and 1 base at J, with 7 bases between. The CDR3 region is CASSPLAGNYGYTF. In DNA form, the CDR3 reads TGTGCCAGCTCACCACTGGCGGGTAACTATGGCTACACCTTC.

V gene TRBV5-1 combines with J gene TRBJ2-1; 7 bases align to TRBD2. The trim removed 4 bases at V and 6 bases at J, leaving 13 bases unmatched. Germline V gives CDR1 SGHRS, CDR2 YFSETQ. The CDR3 is 16 residues long. CDR3 nucleotide sequence: TGCGCCAGCAGCCCGAGTTCGGCGGGAGAGTTCAATGAGCAGTTCTTC. Its translation: CASSPSSAGEFNEQFF.

CDR3 sequence (DNA): TGCGCCAGCAGCCAAGACGTCTATCAGCCCCAGCATTTT. Amino acids: CASSQDVYQPQHF. The genes are TRBV4-3 and TRBJ1-5; no reliable D call. Germline-derived CDR1 and CDR2 are LGHNA and YSLEER. Trimming left V 0 bases short and J 5 bases short, with 5 bases between. The CDR3 loop spans 13 amino acids.

This chain's CDR3 is CASSLGGNTEAFF. As DNA, the CDR3 is TGTGCCAGCAGTTTAGGAGGGAACACTGAAGCTTTCTTT. The chain carries TRBV12-3 or TRBV12-4 and TRBJ1-1; no reliable D call. The CDR3 runs to 13 residues. V lost 1 base and J 1 base, leaving 4 bases between the germline ends.

CDR3 nucleotide sequence: TGCACCAGCAGCCTCCCTCTTCAGCCCCAGCATTTT. The encoded protein is CTSSLPLQPQHF. The rearrangement joins TRBV1 to TRBJ1-5. TRBV1 is described as a pseudogene. There are 12 residues in the CDR3.

The chain combines TRBV28 with TRBJ1-5; 9 positions agree with TRBD1. This CDR3 region has 16 residues. J lost 2 bases, V lost 4 bases, and 6 bases had no gene match. Per the germline V gene, CDR1 is MDHEN and CDR2 is SYDVKM. The CDR3 here is CASSSSQGAGNQPQHF. The CDR3 DNA reads TGTGCCAGCAGTTCCTCACAGGGGGCAGGCAATCAGCCCCAGCATTTT.

The chain links TRBV7-2 to TRBJ1-1, with D unclear. The germline CDR1 and CDR2 sequences are SGHTA and FQGNSA. Trimming stripped 2 bases from V and 0 bases from J, with 13 bases between. The CDR3 extends over 16 amino acids. CDR3 bases: TGTGCCAGCAGCTTAATCGGGAGGAAGGTGAACACTGAAGCTTTCTTT. It yields the protein CASSLIGRKVNTEAFF.

The CDR3: CAYRRSSTDTQYF. The CDR3 DNA sequence: TGTGCTTACCGACGGAGTAGCACAGATACGCAGTATTTT. The chain carries TRBV2 and TRBJ2-3; no reliable D call. The CDR3 runs to 13 residues. Germline CDR1 SNHLY, CDR2 FYNNEI. The full variable domain, in which reference TRBV2 and TRBJ2-3 provide the parts outside the CDR3, is EPEVTQTPSHQVTQMGQEVILRCVPISNHLYFYWYRQILGQKVEFLVSFYNNEISEKSEIFDDQFSVERPDGSNFTLKIRSTKLEDSAMYFCAYRRSSTDTQYFGPGTRLTVL.

This chain joins TRBV6-2 or TRBV6-3 and TRBJ1-1; no clear D gene. The CDR3 spans 13 residues. The germline CDR1 and CDR2 sequences are MNHEY and SVGEGT. The V gene lost 4 bases and the J gene lost 0 bases, with 6 bases spanning the gap. CDR3 bases: TGTGCCAGCAGTTCCTCAATGAACACTGAAGCTTTCTTT. Translated: CASSSSMNTEAFF.

The chain uses TRBV9 and TRBJ1-1; D is possibly TRBD1 (5 bases). The CDR3 spans 15 residues. Germline loops: CDR1 SGDLS, CDR2 YYNGEE. V lost 0 bases, J lost 1 base, and 10 bases lay in between. The DNA for the CDR3 is TGTGCCAGCAGCGTAGACTTAGGGGAGAACACTGAAGCTTTCTTT. Translation gives CASSVDLGENTEAFF. Using reference TRBV9 and TRBJ1-1 for the parts outside the CDR3, the full variable domain is DSGVTQTPKHLITATGQRVTLRCSPRSGDLSVYWYQQSLDQGLQFLIQYYNGEERAKGNILERFSAQQFPDLHSELNLSSLELGDSALYFCASSVDLGENTEAFFGQGTRLTVV.

This sequence joins TRBV19 and TRBJ2-7; no definite D call. Germline-derived CDR1 and CDR2 are LNHDA and SQIVND (reference sequence). CDR3 length: 13 amino acids. The V end lost 4 bases, the J end lost 1 base, and 8 bases lay between the germline ends. The CDR3: CASSTPGSYEQYF. DNA for the CDR3: TGTGCCAGTAGTACCCCGGGTTCCTACGAGCAGTACTTC.

V usage is TRBV2 and J usage is TRBJ1-2; D is unresolved. CDR3 length: 12 amino acids. V lost 7 bases and J lost 2, with 8 bases in between. Germline V CDR1 and CDR2: SNHLY, FYNNEI. CDR3 loop: CASTGMNYGYTF. DNA of the CDR3: TGTGCCAGCACAGGAATGAACTATGGCTACACCTTC.

This clone was seen just once. The gene calls are TRBV7-9 and TRBJ1-1; D is possibly TRBD1 (5 bases). Deletions cut 6 bases from V and 3 bases from J, with 14 bases between. Germline CDR1 SEHNR, CDR2 FQNEAQ (reference sequence). The CDR3 runs 14 residues. CDR3 coding DNA: TGTGCCAGCAGACAACCCGGGGGGGACACTGAAGCTTTCTTT. This gives the protein CASRQPGGDTEAFF.

This chain links TRBV4-1 with TRBJ1-5; D not certain. Germline assignment: CDR1 MGHRA and CDR2 YSYEKL. The V end lost 0 bases, the J end lost 2 bases, and 11 bases lay between the germline ends. The CDR3 extends over 16 amino acids. The CDR3 DNA reads TGCGCCAGCAGCCAAGATCCTTGGGGTGGCAATCAGCCCCAGCATTTT. Its translation is CASSQDPWGGNQPQHF.